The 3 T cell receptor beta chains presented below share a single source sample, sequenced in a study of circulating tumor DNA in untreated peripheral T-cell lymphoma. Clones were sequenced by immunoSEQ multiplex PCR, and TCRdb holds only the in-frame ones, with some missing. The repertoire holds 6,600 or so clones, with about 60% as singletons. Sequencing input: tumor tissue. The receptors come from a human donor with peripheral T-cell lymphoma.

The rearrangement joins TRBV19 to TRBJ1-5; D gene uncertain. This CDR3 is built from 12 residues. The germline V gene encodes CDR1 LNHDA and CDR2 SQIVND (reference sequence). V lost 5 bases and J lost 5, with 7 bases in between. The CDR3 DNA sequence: TGTGCCAGTAGTGACTCGTATCAGCCCCAGCATTTT. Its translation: CASSDSYQPQHF.

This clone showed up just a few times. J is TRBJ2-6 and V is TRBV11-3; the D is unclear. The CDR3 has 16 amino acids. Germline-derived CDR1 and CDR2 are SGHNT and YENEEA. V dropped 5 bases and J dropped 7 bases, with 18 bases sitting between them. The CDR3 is CASSPPNTLIANVLTF. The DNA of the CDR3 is TGTGCCAGCAGCCCACCAAATACACTCATAGCCAACGTCCTGACTTTC.

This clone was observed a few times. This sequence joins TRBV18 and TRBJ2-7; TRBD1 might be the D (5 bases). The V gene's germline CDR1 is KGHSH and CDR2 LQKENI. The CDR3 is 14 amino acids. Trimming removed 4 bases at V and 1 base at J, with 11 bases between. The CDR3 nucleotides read TGTGCCAGCTCACGAGAGACAGAATCCTACGAGCAGTACTTC. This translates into CASSRETESYEQYF.